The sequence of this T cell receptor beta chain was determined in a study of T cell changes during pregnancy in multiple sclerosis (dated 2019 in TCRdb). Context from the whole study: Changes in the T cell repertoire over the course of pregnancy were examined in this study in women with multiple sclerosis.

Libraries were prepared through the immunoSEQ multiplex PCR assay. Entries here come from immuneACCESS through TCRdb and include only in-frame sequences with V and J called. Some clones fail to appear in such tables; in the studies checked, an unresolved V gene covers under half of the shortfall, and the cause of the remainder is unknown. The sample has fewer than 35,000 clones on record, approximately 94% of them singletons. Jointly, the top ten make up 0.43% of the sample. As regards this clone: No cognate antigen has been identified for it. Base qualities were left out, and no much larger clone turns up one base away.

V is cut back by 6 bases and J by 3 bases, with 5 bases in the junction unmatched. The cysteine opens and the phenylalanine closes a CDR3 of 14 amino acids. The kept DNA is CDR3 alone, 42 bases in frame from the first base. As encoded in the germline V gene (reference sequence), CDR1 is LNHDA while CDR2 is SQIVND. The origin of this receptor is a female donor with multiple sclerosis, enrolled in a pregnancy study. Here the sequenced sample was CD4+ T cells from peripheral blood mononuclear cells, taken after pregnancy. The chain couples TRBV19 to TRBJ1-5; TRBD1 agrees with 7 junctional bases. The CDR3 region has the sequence CASRTTGTNQPQHF. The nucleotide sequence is TGTGCCAGTAGGACGACAGGGACCAATCAGCCCCAGCATTTT.